The clone carrying this T cell receptor beta chain was observed many times. What it binds is unknown. The sample originates from a study of human T cells and chemical hapten exposure. Turning to the study itself: The study patch tested 0.01% DPC on the upper back and read results at 6 days.

TCRdb re-analysed the RACE reads in MiXCR, keeping a single row per CDR3 protein. The sample lists 62,000 or so distinct CDR3 sequences, 11% occurring once. The time point is: patch test 3, about 24 weeks after DPC sensitization. Sample treatment: therapeutic diphenylcyclopropenone sensitization with weekly scalp DPC. Unfractionated whole blood yielded total RNA. Germline V gene lookup returns CDR1 MNHEY and CDR2 SVGEGT. Trimming removed 1 base at V and 4 bases at J, with 7 bases between. This CDR3 has 13 residues. Broader study findings: Once DPC sensitization occurred, TCRs above 1 in 1000 frequency showed no change. Expanded TCR counts at PT1 were positively correlated with the patch test score.

This sample comprised whole blood, obtained in connection with sensitization to the hapten diphenylcyclopropenone (DPC). The receptor was derived from a woman aged 30 to 39 with alopecia areata. Some clones in this sample may be carry-over from other donors' samples. The chain links TRBV6-2 or TRBV6-3 to TRBJ1-2; TRBD1 is a possible D gene (5 bases). CDR3 residues: CASSYFRAYGYTF. Written as DNA, the CDR3 is TGTGCCAGCAGTTACTTCAGGGCCTATGGCTACACCTTC.